A selection of T cell receptor beta chains follows, all from one sample in a study of blood T cell repertoires in COVID-19. Profiling relied on immunoSEQ multiplex PCR, and the TCRdb table lists in-frame clones only, not all of them. The sample consists of 310,000 or so clones, more than 80% of them appearing once. Sequencing was performed on peripheral blood. The receptors derive from a man aged 18 to 29 who had recovered from COVID-19. CDR3s include the opening cysteine and the closing phenylalanine or tryptophan. Each record gives: D gene, J gene, clone size, V gene, CDR3 protein, CDR3 DNA. The D gene is left open where the match is weak. Clone size appears in some rows only: once, few, many, or a class for an expanded clone.

d_call: .; j_call: TRBJ2-2; clone_size: .; v_call: TRBV19; cdr3_aa: CASIQGFTGELFF; cdr3_nt: TGTGCCAGTATTCAGGGATTTACCGGGGAGCTGTTTTTT
d_call: .; j_call: TRBJ2-7; clone_size: .; v_call: TRBV2; cdr3_aa: CASSPPPRGEQYF; cdr3_nt: TGTGCCAGCAGTCCTCCTCCTAGGGGCGAGCAGTACTTC
d_call: TRBD1; j_call: TRBJ2-7; clone_size: .; v_call: TRBV5-4; cdr3_aa: CASSQRKTGTTYEQYF; cdr3_nt: TGTGCCAGCAGCCAACGTAAGACAGGGACGACGTACGAGCAGTACTTC
d_call: TRBD2; j_call: TRBJ2-7; clone_size: .; v_call: TRBV5-1; cdr3_aa: CASSISGSSTAGEQYF; cdr3_nt: TGCGCCAGCAGTATTAGCGGGAGTTCCACCGCGGGCGAGCAGTACTTC
d_call: .; j_call: TRBJ2-7; clone_size: .; v_call: TRBV3-1/TRBV3-2; cdr3_aa: CASSQSNEQYF; cdr3_nt: TGTGCCAGCAGCCAATCCAACGAGCAGTACTTC
d_call: .; j_call: TRBJ1-2; clone_size: .; v_call: TRBV16; cdr3_aa: CASSQSSGAYGYTF; cdr3_nt: TGTGCCAGCAGCCAATCATCAGGGGCCTATGGCTACACCTTC
d_call: TRBD1; j_call: TRBJ1-1; clone_size: .; v_call: TRBV6-5; cdr3_aa: CASSSTDRGRPEAFF; cdr3_nt: TGTGCCAGCAGTTCCACCGACAGGGGGCGGCCTGAAGCTTTCTTT
d_call: .; j_call: TRBJ1-3; clone_size: .; v_call: TRBV7-2; cdr3_aa: CASSPDSTSGNTIYF; cdr3_nt: TGTGCCAGCAGCCCGGACAGTACCTCTGGAAACACCATATATTTT
d_call: TRBD2; j_call: TRBJ2-1; clone_size: .; v_call: TRBV6-5; cdr3_aa: CASSYRTSWFF; cdr3_nt: TGTGCCAGCAGTTACCGGACTAGCTGGTTCTTC
d_call: .; j_call: TRBJ1-5; clone_size: .; v_call: TRBV11-2; cdr3_aa: CASSLAPGDQPQHF; cdr3_nt: TGTGCCAGCAGCTTAGCCCCAGGGGATCAGCCCCAGCATTTT
d_call: .; j_call: TRBJ2-7; clone_size: once; v_call: TRBV19; cdr3_aa: CASSIRAPPFYEQYF; cdr3_nt: TGTGCCAGTAGTATTCGAGCCCCGCCTTTCTACGAGCAGTACTTC
d_call: TRBD1; j_call: TRBJ2-7; clone_size: .; v_call: TRBV7-9; cdr3_aa: CASSLVGTAYEQYF; cdr3_nt: TGTGCCAGCAGCTTAGTGGGGACAGCCTACGAGCAGTACTTC
d_call: .; j_call: TRBJ2-7; clone_size: .; v_call: TRBV19; cdr3_aa: CASSIESIAREQYF; cdr3_nt: TGTGCCAGTAGTATAGAATCCATCGCGAGGGAGCAGTACTTC
d_call: .; j_call: TRBJ2-7; clone_size: .; v_call: TRBV4-1; cdr3_aa: CASSPESTRVFNEQYF; cdr3_nt: TGCGCCAGCAGCCCGGAATCGACTAGAGTCTTCAACGAGCAGTACTTC
d_call: TRBD1; j_call: TRBJ1-1; clone_size: .; v_call: TRBV7-9; cdr3_aa: CASSPRGQGATNTEAFF; cdr3_nt: TGTGCCAGCAGCCCTAGGGGGCAGGGAGCGACGAACACTGAAGCTTTCTTT
d_call: TRBD1; j_call: TRBJ1-2; clone_size: .; v_call: TRBV27; cdr3_aa: CASSPTGTAFYGYTF; cdr3_nt: TGTGCCAGCAGCCCTACCGGGACAGCATTCTATGGCTACACCTTC
d_call: .; j_call: TRBJ1-2; clone_size: .; v_call: TRBV4-2; cdr3_aa: CASSHQDSNYGYTF; cdr3_nt: TGTGCCAGCAGCCACCAGGACAGTAACTATGGCTACACCTTC
d_call: .; j_call: TRBJ1-2; clone_size: .; v_call: TRBV6-1; cdr3_aa: CASSPQGPNYGYTF; cdr3_nt: TGTGCCAGCAGTCCCCAGGGGCCTAACTATGGCTACACCTTC
d_call: .; j_call: TRBJ2-3; clone_size: .; v_call: TRBV11-3; cdr3_aa: CASSSGLPDTSTDTQYF; cdr3_nt: TGTGCCAGCAGCTCGGGACTTCCCGACACAAGCACAGATACGCAGTATTTT
d_call: TRBD2; j_call: TRBJ2-7; clone_size: once; v_call: TRBV27; cdr3_aa: CASSLWVAAGGTHEQYF; cdr3_nt: TGTGCCAGCAGTTTATGGGTTGCAGCGGGAGGGACCCACGAGCAGTACTTC
d_call: TRBD1; j_call: TRBJ1-6; clone_size: .; v_call: TRBV27; cdr3_aa: CASSPTGRNSPLHF; cdr3_nt: TGTGCCAGCAGTCCGACAGGGAGGAATTCACCCCTCCACTTT
d_call: .; j_call: TRBJ1-1; clone_size: .; v_call: TRBV6-2/TRBV6-3; cdr3_aa: CASSYGQLNTEAFF; cdr3_nt: TGTGCCAGCAGTTACGGTCAGTTGAACACTGAAGCTTTCTTT
d_call: TRBD1; j_call: TRBJ1-5; clone_size: .; v_call: TRBV10-3; cdr3_aa: CAISAIRQGGNQPQHF; cdr3_nt: TGTGCCATCAGTGCTATACGACAGGGAGGCAATCAGCCCCAGCATTTT
d_call: .; j_call: TRBJ1-1; clone_size: .; v_call: TRBV12-3/TRBV12-4; cdr3_aa: CASTGDTNTEAFF; cdr3_nt: TGTGCCAGCACCGGGGACACCAACACTGAAGCTTTCTTT
d_call: TRBD1; j_call: TRBJ2-3; clone_size: .; v_call: TRBV9; cdr3_aa: CASSAPGQGGRDTQYF; cdr3_nt: TGTGCCAGCAGCGCCCCGGGACAGGGAGGAAGGGATACGCAGTATTTT
d_call: TRBD2; j_call: TRBJ2-7; clone_size: .; v_call: TRBV14; cdr3_aa: CASSQPTSSREQYF; cdr3_nt: TGTGCCAGCAGCCAACCGACTAGCTCGCGCGAGCAGTACTTC
d_call: .; j_call: TRBJ2-1; clone_size: .; v_call: TRBV5-6; cdr3_aa: CASSLQIEQFF; cdr3_nt: TGTGCCAGCAGCTTACAAATTGAGCAGTTCTTC
d_call: .; j_call: TRBJ1-4; clone_size: .; v_call: TRBV4-1; cdr3_aa: CASSPTQGSLEKLFF; cdr3_nt: TGCGCCAGCAGCCCGACCCAGGGAAGTTTGGAAAAACTGTTTTTT
d_call: TRBD1; j_call: TRBJ2-7; clone_size: .; v_call: TRBV11-1; cdr3_aa: CASSFRDRLDEQYF; cdr3_nt: TGTGCCAGCAGCTTCCGGGACAGGCTCGACGAGCAGTACTTC
d_call: .; j_call: TRBJ2-7; clone_size: .; v_call: TRBV19; cdr3_aa: CASRGAGESYEQYF; cdr3_nt: TGTGCCAGTAGAGGGGCAGGGGAATCCTACGAGCAGTACTTC
d_call: .; j_call: TRBJ2-1; clone_size: .; v_call: TRBV5-4; cdr3_aa: CASSSMTGTGTYNEQFF; cdr3_nt: TGTGCCAGCAGCTCCATGACGGGGACTGGTACGTACAATGAGCAGTTCTTC
d_call: TRBD2; j_call: TRBJ2-3; clone_size: .; v_call: TRBV5-5; cdr3_aa: CASSFQRGWDTQYF; cdr3_nt: TGTGCCAGCAGTTTCCAGCGGGGGTGGGATACGCAGTATTTT
d_call: TRBD1; j_call: TRBJ1-3; clone_size: .; v_call: TRBV5-1; cdr3_aa: CASSLAGQGAFSGNTIYF; cdr3_nt: TGCGCCAGCAGCTTGGCTGGACAGGGGGCTTTCTCTGGAAACACCATATATTTT
d_call: .; j_call: TRBJ2-7; clone_size: .; v_call: TRBV10-3; cdr3_aa: CAISGSVGSYEQYF; cdr3_nt: TGTGCCATCAGTGGGTCAGTCGGCTCCTACGAGCAGTACTTC
d_call: .; j_call: TRBJ1-2; clone_size: .; v_call: TRBV7-2; cdr3_aa: CASSLNPGTQGFGYTF; cdr3_nt: TGTGCCAGCAGCTTAAACCCGGGGACTCAAGGATTTGGCTACACCTTC
d_call: .; j_call: TRBJ2-7; clone_size: few; v_call: TRBV18; cdr3_aa: CASSPVPGLGEQYF; cdr3_nt: TGTGCCAGCTCACCGGTGCCGGGACTCGGCGAGCAGTACTTC
d_call: .; j_call: TRBJ2-7; clone_size: .; v_call: TRBV7-2; cdr3_aa: CASSLSPGPYEQYF; cdr3_nt: TGTGCCAGCAGCCTAAGCCCAGGCCCCTACGAGCAGTACTTC
d_call: TRBD2; j_call: TRBJ2-1; clone_size: .; v_call: TRBV4-1; cdr3_aa: CASSTRTSGDEQFF; cdr3_nt: TGCGCCAGCAGCACCCGGACTAGCGGGGATGAGCAGTTCTTC
d_call: .; j_call: TRBJ2-3; clone_size: .; v_call: TRBV3-1/TRBV3-2; cdr3_aa: CASSQDIRGAIPDTQYF; cdr3_nt: TGTGCCAGCAGCCAAGATATCCGGGGGGCGATCCCAGATACGCAGTATTTT
d_call: TRBD2; j_call: TRBJ2-1; clone_size: .; v_call: TRBV19; cdr3_aa: CASNPGLAGVNEQFF; cdr3_nt: TGTGCCAGTAATCCCGGACTAGCGGGAGTGAATGAGCAGTTCTTC
d_call: .; j_call: TRBJ2-7; clone_size: once; v_call: TRBV9; cdr3_aa: CASSVGPGTARGDEQYF; cdr3_nt: .
d_call: .; j_call: TRBJ1-6; clone_size: .; v_call: TRBV7-3; cdr3_aa: CASSLTGGPLHF; cdr3_nt: TGTGCCAGCAGCTTAACGGGGGGGCCCCTCCACTTT
d_call: TRBD1; j_call: TRBJ2-7; clone_size: .; v_call: TRBV30; cdr3_aa: CAWSGGTGDSYEQYF; cdr3_nt: TGTGCCTGGAGCGGAGGAACAGGGGACTCCTACGAGCAGTACTTC
d_call: .; j_call: TRBJ2-1; clone_size: .; v_call: TRBV19; cdr3_aa: CASSQRQPNEQFF; cdr3_nt: TGTGCCAGTAGTCAGAGACAACCCAATGAGCAGTTCTTC
d_call: TRBD1; j_call: TRBJ1-1; clone_size: once; v_call: TRBV2; cdr3_aa: CASTREPGGAKNTEAFF; cdr3_nt: TGTGCCAGCACTAGAGAACCAGGGGGCGCGAAGAACACTGAAGCTTTCTTT
d_call: TRBD1; j_call: TRBJ1-1; clone_size: .; v_call: TRBV6-6; cdr3_aa: CASSLMNLGTGDDKNTEAFF; cdr3_nt: TGTGCCAGCAGCCTAATGAACCTGGGAACAGGGGATGATAAGAACACTGAAGCTTTCTTT
d_call: .; j_call: TRBJ1-1; clone_size: .; v_call: TRBV7-6; cdr3_aa: CASSPHLNTEAFF; cdr3_nt: TGTGCCAGCAGTCCGCACTTGAACACTGAAGCTTTCTTT
d_call: .; j_call: TRBJ2-1; clone_size: .; v_call: TRBV6-5; cdr3_aa: CASTKQQGDEQFF; cdr3_nt: TGTGCCAGCACCAAACAACAGGGCGATGAGCAGTTCTTC
d_call: .; j_call: TRBJ2-7; clone_size: few; v_call: TRBV4-2; cdr3_aa: CASSQRGAAYEQYF; cdr3_nt: TGTGCCAGCAGCCAACGTGGGGCCGCCTACGAGCAGTACTTC
d_call: TRBD1; j_call: TRBJ2-2; clone_size: .; v_call: TRBV7-8; cdr3_aa: CASSRGQGAFGELFF; cdr3_nt: TGTGCCAGCAGCCGGGGACAGGGGGCCTTCGGGGAGCTGTTTTTT
d_call: TRBD1; j_call: TRBJ2-7; clone_size: once; v_call: TRBV27; cdr3_aa: CATGQGSEQYF; cdr3_nt: TGTGCCACCGGACAGGGAAGCGAGCAGTACTTC
d_call: TRBD2; j_call: TRBJ2-1; clone_size: .; v_call: TRBV27; cdr3_aa: CASSLWAGTSGRGEQFF; cdr3_nt: TGTGCCAGCAGTTTATGGGCAGGGACTAGCGGGAGGGGCGAGCAGTTCTTC
d_call: .; j_call: TRBJ2-5; clone_size: .; v_call: TRBV25-1; cdr3_aa: CASSDPREETQYF; cdr3_nt: TGTGCCAGCAGTGATCCCCGAGAAGAGACCCAGTACTTC
d_call: TRBD2; j_call: TRBJ2-2; clone_size: .; v_call: TRBV5-4; cdr3_aa: CASSYLAGGHTGELFF; cdr3_nt: TGTGCCAGCAGCTACCTAGCGGGAGGACACACCGGGGAGCTGTTTTTT
d_call: .; j_call: TRBJ1-3; clone_size: .; v_call: TRBV7-2; cdr3_aa: CASSSLETGNTIYF; cdr3_nt: TGTGCCAGCAGCTCCCTAGAAACGGGAAACACCATATATTTT
d_call: .; j_call: TRBJ2-7; clone_size: .; v_call: TRBV7-8; cdr3_aa: CASSQRSYEQYF; cdr3_nt: TGTGCCAGCAGCCAGAGGTCCTACGAGCAGTACTTC
d_call: .; j_call: TRBJ1-4; clone_size: .; v_call: TRBV7-9; cdr3_aa: CASSYTGEKLFF; cdr3_nt: TGTGCCAGCAGCTATACAGGGGAAAAACTGTTTTTT
d_call: TRBD1; j_call: TRBJ1-2; clone_size: .; v_call: TRBV30; cdr3_aa: CAWSQSGTVGYTF; cdr3_nt: TGTGCCTGGAGCCAGTCCGGGACAGTCGGCTACACCTTC
d_call: .; j_call: TRBJ2-7; clone_size: few; v_call: TRBV19; cdr3_aa: CASSIGAGRSYEQYF; cdr3_nt: TGTGCCAGTAGTATCGGGGCAGGGAGGTCCTACGAGCAGTACTTC
d_call: TRBD1; j_call: TRBJ1-1; clone_size: .; v_call: TRBV3-1/TRBV3-2; cdr3_aa: CASSQGQGATEAFF; cdr3_nt: TGTGCCAGCAGCCAGGGACAGGGGGCCACTGAAGCTTTCTTT